This is a list of T cell receptor beta chains from one sample in a study of blood T cell repertoires in COVID-19. The data were produced by immunoSEQ multiplex PCR, yet TCRdb's version contains in-frame clones alone and is incomplete. This sample has around 160,000 clones, with more than 75% found just once. Source material: peripheral blood. All receptors come from a man aged 55 to 69 with active or convalescent COVID-19. The CDR3 runs from the conserved cysteine through the conserved F or W. The order of the fields is J gene, V gene, D gene, clone size, CDR3 protein, CDR3 DNA. The D gene is left open where the match is weak. For some rows the clone size is stated as once, few or many, or as a class when expanded; others skip it.

>TRBJ2-3|TRBV5-1|.|.
CASSLAQGASGNTQYF
TGCGCCAGCAGCTTGGCACAGGGCGCAAGTGGAAATACGCAGTATTTT
>TRBJ2-1|TRBV10-3|TRBD2|.
CAISLLAGGRNEQFF
TGTGCCATCAGCTTACTAGCGGGAGGTCGGAATGAGCAGTTCTTC
>TRBJ2-6|TRBV4-1|.|once
CASMRAEGSGANVLTF
TGCGCCAGCATGAGGGCGGAAGGCTCTGGGGCCAACGTCCTGACTTTC
>TRBJ2-7|TRBV18|.|.
CASSPGTGSGEQYF
TGTGCCAGCTCACCGGGAACAGGATCCGGCGAGCAGTACTTC
>TRBJ2-2|TRBV11-2|.|.
CASSLFPAGNTGELFF
TGTGCCAGCAGCTTATTCCCTGCGGGGAACACCGGGGAGCTGTTTTTT
>TRBJ2-7|TRBV6-5|TRBD1|.
CASSYSDRGPYEQYF
TGTGCCAGCAGTTACTCGGACAGGGGGCCCTACGAGCAGTACTTC
>TRBJ2-2|TRBV18|TRBD2|.
CASSQLAGAGNTGELFF
TGTGCCAGCTCCCAACTAGCGGGGGCCGGGAACACCGGGGAGCTGTTTTTT
>TRBJ2-5|TRBV19|.|.
CASSIGQPLGGGAAPQETQYF
TGTGCCAGTAGTATTGGGCAGCCCCTGGGTGGCGGGGCGGCCCCCCAAGAGACCCAGTACTTC
>TRBJ2-7|TRBV18|.|few
CASSPADKTYEQYF
TGTGCCAGCTCACCAGCGGACAAGACCTACGAGCAGTACTTC
>TRBJ2-7|TRBV6-1|.|.
CASSEAEPYEQYF
TGTGCCAGCAGTGAAGCCGAGCCCTACGAGCAGTACTTC
>TRBJ2-5|TRBV6-5|TRBD2|.
CASSYSSGGASETQYF
TGTGCCAGCAGTTATTCTAGCGGGGGGGCCAGTGAGACCCAGTACTTC
>TRBJ2-7|TRBV18|TRBD1|few
CASSAGQDYEQYF
TGTGCCAGCTCAGCCGGACAGGACTACGAGCAGTACTTC
>TRBJ1-5|TRBV19|.|.
CASSIAGNQPQHF
TGTGCCAGTAGTATTGCAGGCAATCAGCCCCAGCATTTT
>TRBJ2-6|TRBV18|.|.
CASSGSSGANVLTF
TGTGCCAGCTCCGGTAGCTCTGGGGCCAACGTCCTGACTTTC
>TRBJ1-1|TRBV15|TRBD1|.
CATSSPGQGANMNTEAFF
TGTGCCACCAGCAGCCCGGGACAGGGGGCGAATATGAACACTGAAGCTTTCTTT
>TRBJ2-3|TRBV19|TRBD1|.
CASNTRTGARDTQYF
TGTGCCAGTAACACCCGGACAGGGGCCCGGGATACGCAGTATTTT
>TRBJ2-1|TRBV5-1|.|.
CASSLELSSYNEQFF
TGCGCCAGCAGCTTGGAACTTAGCTCCTACAATGAGCAGTTCTTC
>TRBJ1-6|TRBV5-4|TRBD1|few
CASSTGGQGHNSPLHF
TGTGCCAGCAGCACCGGAGGACAGGGCCATAATTCACCCCTCCACTTT
>TRBJ1-6|TRBV7-9|.|.
CASSLVRSSYNSPLHF
TGTGCCAGCAGCTTAGTCCGGAGCTCCTATAATTCACCCCTCCACTTT
>TRBJ1-1|TRBV5-4|TRBD1|.
CASSQDRGDTEAFF
TGTGCCAGCAGCCAGGACAGGGGGGACACTGAAGCTTTCTTT
>TRBJ1-2|TRBV11-2|TRBD1|few
CASRDAGGASYGYTF
TGTGCCAGCAGGGATGCAGGGGGCGCGTCTTATGGCTACACCTTC
>TRBJ2-7|TRBV10-1|.|few
CASSGAGLREQYF
TGCGCCAGCAGTGGGGCAGGGTTGAGAGAGCAGTACTTC
>TRBJ2-5|TRBV7-7|.|.
CASSLGAQETQYF
TGTGCCAGCAGCTTAGGGGCCCAAGAGACCCAGTACTTC
>TRBJ2-7|TRBV7-9|TRBD2|.
CASSRGDGNEQYF
TGTGCCAGCAGCCGGGGGGACGGGAACGAGCAGTACTTC
>TRBJ2-7|TRBV4-1|TRBD1|.
CASSDRDHYEQYF
TGCGCCAGCAGTGACAGGGACCACTACGAGCAGTACTTC
>TRBJ2-5|TRBV5-4|.|once
CASSLAAVQETQYF
TGTGCCAGCAGCTTGGCCGCGGTCCAAGAGACCCAGTACTTC
>TRBJ1-2|TRBV18|TRBD1|.
CASSPETGVDYGYTF
TGTGCCAGCTCACCAGAGACAGGGGTAGACTATGGCTACACCTTC
>TRBJ1-1|TRBV7-9|TRBD1|.
CASSLGTGEVWNTEAFF
TGTGCCAGCAGCTTGGGGACAGGGGAAGTATGGAACACTGAAGCTTTCTTT
>TRBJ1-6|TRBV5-1|.|.
CASSLRQGPDSPLHF
TGCGCCAGCAGCTTGCGCCAGGGTCCTGATTCACCCCTCCACTTT
>TRBJ1-5|TRBV28|TRBD1|.
CASSTGVLQPQHF
TGTGCCAGCAGTACAGGGGTTCTTCAGCCCCAGCATTTT
>TRBJ2-5|TRBV11-2|TRBD2|once
CASSFDGLAGVPSQETQYF
TGTGCCAGCAGCTTTGACGGCCTAGCGGGAGTTCCGAGCCAAGAGACCCAGTACTTC
>TRBJ1-1|TRBV6-5|.|.
CASTSTLNTEAFF
TGTGCCAGCACCTCCACTCTGAACACTGAAGCTTTCTTT
>TRBJ1-1|TRBV24-1|.|.
CATSDHAARSNTEAFF
TGTGCCACCAGTGATCACGCGGCGAGGTCGAACACTGAAGCTTTCTTT
>TRBJ1-4|TRBV9|.|.
CASSSQVPIATNEKLFF
TGTGCCAGCAGCTCACAGGTACCGATTGCAACTAATGAAAAACTGTTTTTT
>TRBJ1-6|TRBV2|TRBD1|.
CASYETGNNSPLHF
TGTGCCAGTTACGAGACAGGGAACAATTCACCCCTCCACTTT